This T cell receptor beta chain derives from a study of CD4 T cells in relation to SARS-CoV-2 and coronaviruses. Unexposed donor CD4+ T cells date from 2011-2018, before the COVID-19 pandemic. The cells were cultured for about 10 days before CD4+ T cells were isolated. Unexposed-donor CD4+ T cells were probed with SARS-CoV-2 S/N and four cold-coronavirus spikes, cells permitting. The CDR3 has 15 amino acids. V dropped 4 bases and J dropped 5; count of bases not matched to a gene: 7. Looked up from germline, CDR1 is LNHDA and CDR2 is SQIVND (reference sequence). Here immunoSEQ multiplex PCR was the method, and the copy in TCRdb shows in-frame clones only, minus some. The sample has some 21,000 clones, about three quarters seen once. A note on this clone: Its antigen remains unknown.

This TCR was recovered from a human donor in good health. The material sequenced was CD4+ T cells from PBMCs, cultured in vitro. V and J are TRBV19 and TRBJ1-2, with 10 bases lining up with TRBD1. The DNA of the CDR3 is TGTGCCAGTAGTACCAAGGACAGGGGGATTTATGGCTACACCTTC. Translated: CASSTKDRGIYGYTF.